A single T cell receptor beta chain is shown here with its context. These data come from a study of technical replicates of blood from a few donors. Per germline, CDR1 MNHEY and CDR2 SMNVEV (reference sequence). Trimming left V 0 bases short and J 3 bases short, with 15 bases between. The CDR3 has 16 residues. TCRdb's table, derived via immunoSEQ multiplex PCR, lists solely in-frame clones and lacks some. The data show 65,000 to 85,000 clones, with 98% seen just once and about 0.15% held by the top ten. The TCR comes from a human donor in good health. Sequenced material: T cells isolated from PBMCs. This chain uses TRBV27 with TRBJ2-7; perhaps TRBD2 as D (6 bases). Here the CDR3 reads CASSLSGLHQYYEQYF. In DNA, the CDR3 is TGTGCCAGCAGTTTATCGGGACTCCATCAGTACTACGAGCAGTACTTC.